This TCR beta chain was retrieved from a study of blood T cell repertoires in COVID-19. The wider study: T cells, B-cell-depleted T cells, or PBMCs supplied cDNA or gDNA.

The CDR3 loop spans 14 amino acids. The germline V and J ends were trimmed by 0 bases and 3 bases, with 8 bases remaining between them. Germline CDR1 and CDR2: SGHDT and YYEEEE. The data were produced by immunoSEQ multiplex PCR, yet TCRdb's version contains in-frame clones alone and is incomplete. Among under 450,000 clones, approximately 88% were seen once, and the ten largest hold roughly 13%. This chain joins TRBV5-6 and TRBJ2-3; D is unclear. The sample taken for sequencing was peripheral blood. This receptor was obtained from a woman aged 45 to 65 with COVID-19, enrolled during active disease. The chain's CDR3 is CASSLASVTDTQYF. CDR3 bases: TGTGCCAGCAGCTTGGCGTCCGTAACAGATACGCAGTATTTT.